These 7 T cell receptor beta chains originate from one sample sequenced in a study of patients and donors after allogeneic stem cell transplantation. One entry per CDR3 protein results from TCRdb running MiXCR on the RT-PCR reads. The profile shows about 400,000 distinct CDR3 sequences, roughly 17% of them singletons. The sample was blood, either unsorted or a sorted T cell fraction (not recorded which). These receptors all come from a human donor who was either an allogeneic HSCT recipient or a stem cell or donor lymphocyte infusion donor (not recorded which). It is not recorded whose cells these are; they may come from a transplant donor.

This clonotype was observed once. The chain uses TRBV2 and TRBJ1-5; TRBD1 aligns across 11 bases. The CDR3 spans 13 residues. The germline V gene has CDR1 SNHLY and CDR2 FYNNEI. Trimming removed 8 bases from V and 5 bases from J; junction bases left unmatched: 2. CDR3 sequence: CASGQGADQPQHF. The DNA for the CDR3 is TGTGCCAGCGGACAGGGGGCGGATCAGCCCCAGCATTTT.

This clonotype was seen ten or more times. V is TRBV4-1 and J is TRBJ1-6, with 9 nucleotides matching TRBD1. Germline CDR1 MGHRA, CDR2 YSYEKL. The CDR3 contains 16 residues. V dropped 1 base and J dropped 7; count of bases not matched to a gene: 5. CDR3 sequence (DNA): TGCGCCAGCAGCCAAGGCCCGGGACAGGGAAATTCACCCCTCCACTTT. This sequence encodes CASSQGPGQGNSPLHF.

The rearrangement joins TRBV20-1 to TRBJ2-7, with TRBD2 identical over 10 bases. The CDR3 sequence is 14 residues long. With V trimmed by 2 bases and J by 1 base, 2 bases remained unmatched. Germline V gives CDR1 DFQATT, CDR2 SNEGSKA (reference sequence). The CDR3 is CSARRTSGSYEQYF. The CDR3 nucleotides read TGCAGTGCTAGAAGGACTAGCGGATCCTACGAGCAGTACTTC.

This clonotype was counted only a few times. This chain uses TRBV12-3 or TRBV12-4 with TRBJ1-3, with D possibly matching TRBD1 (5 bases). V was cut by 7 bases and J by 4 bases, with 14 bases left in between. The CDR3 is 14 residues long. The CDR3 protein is CASTRRGRGNTIYF. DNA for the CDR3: TGTGCCAGCACCCGGAGGGGCCGGGGAAACACCATATATTTT.

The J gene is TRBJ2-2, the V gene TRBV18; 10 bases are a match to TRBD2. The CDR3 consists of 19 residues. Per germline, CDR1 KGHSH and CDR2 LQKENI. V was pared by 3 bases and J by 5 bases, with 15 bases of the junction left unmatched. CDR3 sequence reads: CASSPDDAAGGPRTGELFF. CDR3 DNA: TGTGCCAGCTCACCCGATGACGCAGCGGGAGGGCCTCGAACCGGGGAGCTGTTTTTT.

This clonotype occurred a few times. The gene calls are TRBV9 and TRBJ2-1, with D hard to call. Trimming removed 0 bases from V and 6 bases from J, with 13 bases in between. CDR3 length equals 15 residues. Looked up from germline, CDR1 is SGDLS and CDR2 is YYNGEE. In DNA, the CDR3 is TGTGCCAGCAGCGTAGGGAGCCATGCGGCCAATGAGCAGTTCTTC. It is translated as CASSVGSHAANEQFF.

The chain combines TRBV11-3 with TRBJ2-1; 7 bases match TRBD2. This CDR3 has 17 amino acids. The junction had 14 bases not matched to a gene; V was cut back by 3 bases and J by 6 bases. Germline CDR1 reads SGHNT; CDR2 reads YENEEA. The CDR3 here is CASSLGTTAGVLNEQFF. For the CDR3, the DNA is TGTGCCAGCAGCTTGGGGACCACGGCGGGAGTACTCAATGAGCAGTTCTTC.